Following are 29 T cell receptor beta chains from one sample sequenced in a study of T cells in Graves' hyperthyroidism and ophthalmopathy (dated by TCRdb to about 2019). Library preparation was by multiplex PCR. The sample was run on an Illumina HiSeq 2000. The TCR beta CDR3 regions were amplified from RNA transcripts. The first round of RT-PCR for the TCR CDR3 was performed with the HTBI primer set and the Qiagen OneStep RT-PCR kit. The raw public data were reprocessed by TCRdb itself: fastp quality trimming at Q25, MiXCR clonotype calling, in-frame beta chains only. Rows are unified per CDR3 protein, each entry keeping the most common DNA and genes. This sample comprises some 530,000 distinct CDR3 sequences, 22% of them detected only once. The ten largest clonotypes hold roughly 49% of the sample. Specimen: blood. Receptors originate from a woman between 65 and 79 years old with Graves' ophthalmopathy.

In its sample, this clonotype was seen a few times. This chain connects TRBV4-3 to TRBJ2-4; no clear D. The germline V and J ends were trimmed by 3 bases and 7 bases, with 13 bases remaining between them. The CDR3 has 14 residues. Germline V gene lookup returns CDR1 LGHNA and CDR2 YSLEER. The CDR3 region is CASSQIPPENIQYF. The CDR3 DNA is TGCGCCAGCAGCCAGATCCCACCAGAGAACATTCAGTACTTC.

This clonotype was seen at least ten times. The chain recombines TRBV28 with TRBJ2-7; D gene unclear. This CDR3 is 13 amino acids long. Looked up from germline, CDR1 is MDHEN and CDR2 is SYDVKM. The V end was cut by 5 bases, the J end by 3 bases, with 11 bases between. CDR3 sequence reads: CASSPPTIYEQYF. The DNA of the CDR3 is TGTGCCAGCAGTCCACCGACGATCTACGAGCAGTACTTC.

This clonotype occurred a few times. The chain carries TRBV5-5 and TRBJ1-5; perhaps TRBD1 as D (5 bases). Germline V gene sequence: CDR1 SGHKS, CDR2 YYEKEE (reference sequence). With 4 bases removed from V and 9 bases from J, the gap between germline ends came to 14 bases. This CDR3 is 13 amino acids long. The CDR3 sequence: CASSRDGIPPQHF. CDR3 sequence (DNA): TGTGCCAGCAGCCGGGACGGAATACCGCCCCAGCATTTT.

This chain connects TRBV7-6 to TRBJ2-1; D is ambiguous. The ends were cut back, 4 bases at V and 2 bases at J, with 12 bases in the middle. The CDR3 runs 15 residues. Germline loops: CDR1 SGHVS, CDR2 FNYEAQ. The CDR3 DNA reads as TGTGCCAGCAGCTCAGGCCGGGCAGCCTACAATGAGCAGTTCTTC. This sequence encodes CASSSGRAAYNEQFF.

The chain couples TRBV7-3 to TRBJ2-3; TRBD2 aligns across 9 bases. V was pared by 2 bases and J by 1 base, with 4 bases of the junction left unmatched. Per the germline V gene, CDR1 is SGHTA and CDR2 is FQGTGA. This CDR3 contains 16 residues. CDR3 sequence reads: CASSLWVAGGTDTQYF. In DNA form, the CDR3 reads TGTGCCAGCAGCTTATGGGTAGCGGGAGGCACAGATACGCAGTATTTT. Together with reference TRBV7-3 and TRBJ2-3, the CDR3 gives the full variable domain: GAGVSQTPSNKVTEKGKYVELRCDPISGHTALYWYRQSLGQGPEFLIYFQGTGAADDSGLPNDRFFAVRPEGSVSTLKIQRTERGDSAVYLCASSLWVAGGTDTQYFGPGTRLTVL.

This clonotype was seen a handful of times. The CDR3 DNA is TGTGCCAGCAGTTCGCAGGGGGACACTGAAGCTTTCTTT. It yields the protein CASSSQGDTEAFF. The V call is TRBV6-1, the J call TRBJ1-1, with 7 nucleotides matching TRBD1. CDR1 is MNHNS and CDR2 is SASEGT in the germline V gene. V shed 5 bases, J shed 3 bases, and the junction held 3 bases outside the gene matches. This CDR3 has 13 amino acids.

This rearrangement joins TRBV7-3 to TRBJ2-1; D call uncertain. Germline V lookup: CDR1 SGHTA, CDR2 FQGTGA. V lost 5 bases and J 0 bases, leaving 8 bases between the germline ends. The CDR3 loop spans 14 amino acids. The CDR3 DNA reads TGTGCCAGCAGCGTATCGAGCTCCTACAATGAGCAGTTCTTC. Protein product: CASSVSSSYNEQFF.

This clonotype was seen many times. This chain links TRBV10-3 with TRBJ1-1; 8 nucleotides align to TRBD1. This CDR3 has 15 residues. V lost 3 bases and J lost 1; bases outside the gene matches: 4. Germline CDR1 is ENHRY and CDR2 is SYGVKD. CDR3 in amino acids: CAISDLGQGNTEAFF. CDR3 DNA sequence: TGTGCCATCAGTGACCTAGGACAGGGGAACACTGAAGCTTTCTTT.

This clonotype was picked up a small number of times. CDR3 coding DNA: TGTGCCAGCAGAAGGGGTTGGGATCAGCCCCAGCATTTT. It encodes CASRRGWDQPQHF. The chain uses TRBV27 and TRBJ1-5; possibly TRBD1 for D (5 bases). With 6 bases removed from V and 5 bases from J, the gap between germline ends came to 11 bases. The length of the CDR3 is 13 residues. Germline CDR1 MNHEY, CDR2 SMNVEV (reference sequence).

This rearrangement joins TRBV10-3 to TRBJ1-6; 9 positions match TRBD1. The germline V gene encodes CDR1 ENHRY and CDR2 SYGVKD. This CDR3 is 15 amino acids long. V lost 5 bases to trimming and J lost 17 bases; unmatched junction nucleotides: 16. The CDR3 DNA reads TGTGCCATCAGTACGGGACAGGGCTCTACCCCCTCTTTCCACTTT. Translating it yields CAISTGQGSTPSFHF.

The CDR3 DNA sequence: TGTGCCAGCAGCTCGATGACTGTTGAAGCTTTCTTT. This translates into CASSSMTVEAFF. The J gene is TRBJ1-1, the V gene TRBV13; D is unclear. The CDR3 sequence is 12 residues long. Trimming left V 4 bases short and J 7 bases short, with 10 bases between. Germline values: CDR1 PRHDT, CDR2 FYEKMQ (reference sequence).

J is TRBJ1-3 and V is TRBV6-5; no definite D call. V was cut by 0 bases and J by 0 bases, with 9 bases left in between. Germline lookup yields CDR1 MNHEY and CDR2 SVGAGI. The CDR3 covers 16 residues. The CDR3 region has the DNA TGTGCCAGCAGTTACTCCCCGGAATCCTCTGGAAACACCATATATTTT. It specifies CASSYSPESSGNTIYF.

This chain connects TRBV19 to TRBJ2-7, with 7 bases lining up with TRBD1. The germline gives CDR1 LNHDA, CDR2 SQIVND (reference sequence). CDR3 size: 13 residues. With V trimmed by 3 bases and J by 6 bases, 5 bases remained unmatched. CDR3 sequence: CASSINRGGEQYF. The CDR3 region has the DNA TGTGCCAGTAGTATTAACAGGGGTGGCGAGCAGTACTTC.

A few counts support this clonotype. This chain links TRBV7-9 with TRBJ1-1; 8 positions agree with TRBD1. This CDR3 region has 12 residues. In germline, CDR1 is SEHNR, CDR2 FQNEAQ (reference sequence). Unmatched junction bases numbered 7, after V lost 6 bases and J lost 10 bases. The CDR3 bases are TGTGCCAGCAGAAATCAGGGGGCTGGAGCTTTCTTT. Residues: CASRNQGAGAFF.

With regard to this clonotype: This may come from a read error, since a much larger clone is one base off. V is TRBV7-2 and J is TRBJ2-3; TRBD2 matches 11 bases. The CDR3 totals 17 residues. The germline gives CDR1 SGHTA, CDR2 FQGNSA. For the CDR3, the DNA is TGTGCCAGCAGCCCCACAACTAGCGGGGGCAGCACAGGTACGCAGTATTTT. Amino acid sequence: CASSPTTSGGSTGTQYF.

The table lists this clonotype with many counts. The rearrangement links TRBV28 to TRBJ2-2; tentatively, D is TRBD2 (5 bases). This CDR3 spans 15 amino acids. V lost 2 bases, J lost 4 bases, and 11 bases lay in between. Germline CDR1 is MDHEN and CDR2 is SYDVKM. CDR3 sequence reads: CASSLLSSSTGELFF. For the CDR3, the DNA is TGTGCCAGCAGTTTACTGTCTAGCAGCACCGGGGAGCTGTTTTTT.

The J gene is TRBJ2-7, the V gene TRBV20-1; the match to TRBD2 covers 10 bases. CDR3 length equals 15 residues. CDR1 and CDR2 from the germline V gene are DFQATT and SNEGSKA (reference sequence). Trimming took 4 bases from V and 3 from J; bases not matched to a gene: 9. The CDR3 sequence is CSAMSGTSVFYEQYF. The CDR3, as DNA: TGCAGTGCTATGTCCGGGACTAGCGTGTTCTACGAGCAGTACTTC.

This clonotype was observed a handful of times. V usage is TRBV6-5 and J usage is TRBJ2-1, with 13 bases aligning to TRBD2. J gave up 8 bases and V 0 bases, and 7 bases lay outside the gene matches. This CDR3 is 17 amino acids long. Germline loops: CDR1 MNHEY, CDR2 SVGAGI. The CDR3: CASSYSRGLAGFYEQFF. In DNA, the CDR3 is TGTGCCAGCAGTTACTCGAGGGGACTAGCGGGATTCTATGAGCAGTTCTTC.

CDR3 protein: CASSSAGHEQFF. The CDR3 DNA reads TGTGCCAGCAGCTCTGCGGGGCATGAGCAGTTCTTC. The genes are TRBV7-2 and TRBJ2-1; TRBD2 is a possible D gene (6 bases). Germline CDR1 SGHTA, CDR2 FQGNSA. V was trimmed by 4 bases and J by 8 bases, leaving 9 bases between them. The CDR3 consists of 12 residues. Full variable domain (outside the CDR3, taken from reference TRBV7-2 and TRBJ2-1): GAGVSQSPSNKVTEKGKDVELRCDPISGHTALYWYRQSLGQGLEFLIYFQGNSAPDKSGLPSDRFSAERTGGSVSTLTIQRTQQEDSAVYLCASSSAGHEQFFGPGTRLTVL.

V usage is TRBV28 and J usage is TRBJ2-2; TRBD2 agrees at 9 bases. The CDR3 covers 16 residues. Germline V CDR1 and CDR2: MDHEN, SYDVKM. J gave up 0 bases and V 6 bases, and 5 bases lay outside the gene matches. The CDR3 nucleotides read TGTGCCAGCAGGAGAACTAGCGGGCCGAACACCGGGGAGCTGTTTTTT. Amino acid sequence: CASRRTSGPNTGELFF.

This clonotype was seen only a few times. CDR3 nucleotide sequence: TGTGCCAGCAGTTCCGACCTCGGCGGGGCATCCTACAATGAGCAGTTCTTC. Protein product: CASSSDLGGASYNEQFF. The gene calls are TRBV6-1 and TRBJ2-1; D is perhaps TRBD2 (6 bases). Germline loops: CDR1 MNHNS, CDR2 SASEGT. The V gene lost 5 bases and the J gene lost 1 base, with 18 bases spanning the gap. The CDR3 covers 17 residues.

The chain combines TRBV5-4 with TRBJ2-7; TRBD2 matches at 8 bases. This CDR3 contains 17 residues. Trimming cost V 4 bases and J 3 bases; bases outside gene matches: 15. The germline CDR1 and CDR2 sequences are SGHNT and YYREEE (reference sequence). The CDR3 DNA reads as TGTGCCAGCAGCCAAGAAGTTAGCGGGACTTCTCACTACGAGCAGTACTTC. Its protein product is CASSQEVSGTSHYEQYF.

This clonotype was detected ten times or more. The gene calls are TRBV20-1 and TRBJ1-1; D not resolved. Trimming pared 0 bases from V and 2 bases from J, leaving 13 bases between. This CDR3 has 15 amino acids. Germline loops: CDR1 DFQATT, CDR2 SNEGSKA (reference sequence). CDR3 DNA sequence: TGCAGTGCTAGAGAATTTATGGCCTCTAACACTGAAGCTTTCTTT. Translating gives CSAREFMASNTEAFF.

V and J are TRBV29-1 and TRBJ1-2, with 8 bases matching TRBD1. J was trimmed by 5 bases and V by 4 bases; bases with no gene match: 6. The CDR3 spans 13 residues. Germline lookup yields CDR1 SQVTM and CDR2 ANQGSEA. The CDR3 DNA is TGCAGCGTTGGCGCAGGGGGCTTTTATGGCTACACCTTC. Translating gives CSVGAGGFYGYTF.

There are a few counts of this clonotype. V usage is TRBV4-3 and J usage is TRBJ2-1; no clear D. Trimming shortened V by 0 bases and J by 2 bases, and 8 bases separated the two germline ends. The CDR3 runs 15 residues. The germline gives CDR1 LGHNA, CDR2 YSLEER. In DNA, the CDR3 is TGCGCCAGCAGCCAAGAAAGAGAGGCCTACAATGAGCAGTTCTTC. Translated, it gives CASSQEREAYNEQFF.

The table lists this clonotype with a few counts. The chain links TRBV7-8 to TRBJ2-1; 8 nucleotides match TRBD1. CDR1 and CDR2 from the germline V gene are SGHVS and FQNEAQ. The CDR3 is 14 residues long. V shed 4 bases, J shed 2 bases, and the junction held 1 base outside the gene matches. This chain's CDR3 is CASSSTGAYNEQFF. CDR3 sequence (DNA): TGTGCCAGCAGCTCGACAGGGGCCTACAATGAGCAGTTCTTC. Full variable domain (remainder filled in from reference TRBV7-8 and TRBJ2-1): GAGVSQSPRYKVAKRGQDVALRCDPISGHVSLFWYQQALGQGPEFLTYFQNEAQLDKSGLPSDRFFAERPEGSVSTLKIQRTQQEDSAVYLCASSSTGAYNEQFFGPGTRLTVL.

The chain joins TRBV5-1 to TRBJ1-1; D call uncertain. Trimming stripped 2 bases from V and 1 base from J, with 9 bases between. This CDR3 comprises 14 residues. The V gene's germline CDR1 is SGHRS and CDR2 YFSETQ. The CDR3 region has the DNA TGCGCCAGCAGCTTAAATAGCGCGAACACTGAAGCTTTCTTT. This translates into CASSLNSANTEAFF.

The rearrangement joins TRBV18 to TRBJ2-7, with a tentative D call TRBD1 (5 bases). The CDR3 covers 13 residues. Trimming stripped 5 bases from V and 3 bases from J, with 11 bases between. The germline gives CDR1 KGHSH, CDR2 LQKENI. DNA for the CDR3: TGTGCCAGCTCATCAGCAGGGAACTACGAGCAGTACTTC. Residues: CASSSAGNYEQYF.

This chain joins TRBV5-1 and TRBJ2-2; D could derive from TRBD1 or TRBD2 (6 bases each). The CDR3 loop spans 16 amino acids. V lost 7 bases, J lost 3 bases, and 19 bases lay in between. The germline gives CDR1 SGHRS, CDR2 YFSETQ. This CDR3 is CASVEGGVPDTGELFF. Written as DNA, the CDR3 is TGCGCCAGCGTCGAGGGGGGAGTTCCGGACACCGGGGAGCTGTTTTTT.